This T cell receptor beta chain was found in a study of neurological immune-mediated disorders. Study-wide context: Within the group of approximately 35 multiple sclerosis patients, approximately 30 were relapsing-remitting, while 3 were secondary progressive.

Germline V lookup: CDR1 LGHNT, CDR2 FRNRAP. The CDR3 runs to 15 residues. V was shortened by 6 bases and J by 2 bases, with 14 bases between the two germline ends. 5'RACE employing 10-nucleotide random UMIs yielded the cDNA. Every sequencing run returned over 190 million TCR-beta sequences, which were derived from 15-18 subjects. TCRdb reanalysed the 5' RACE reads using MiXCR and keeps one entry per CDR3 protein. Here the sample spans 120,000 or so distinct CDR3 sequences, about 3.2% being singletons. Findings of the study overall: Healthy controls had more TCR clonal expansion than multiple sclerosis, which showed the least, whereas HTLV-1-associated myelopathy showed the most.

This clonotype was picked up many times. The antigen is unknown. The chain uses TRBV12-5 and TRBJ1-5; D is possibly TRBD1 (6 bases). Sequencing was performed on PBMCs. This clonotype was sampled from a young woman with multiple sclerosis. The CDR3 region has the DNA TGTGCTAGTGGCCAAGAACAGGGCGGCAATCAGCCCCAGCATTTT. Amino acids: CASGQEQGGNQPQHF.